One sample yielded the 30 T cell receptor beta chains listed below, sequenced in a study of blood T cell repertoires in COVID-19. Only in-frame clones appear in the TCRdb table, and some are missing; sequencing was by immunoSEQ multiplex PCR. The sample carries about 160,000 clones, around 74% recorded once. Input material: peripheral blood. The origin of the receptors is a woman in her fifties or sixties with COVID-19, enrolled during active disease.

This sequence joins TRBV3-1 (or the pseudogene TRBV3-2) and TRBJ2-5; 8 positions match TRBD2. V was pared by 6 bases and J by 5 bases, with 8 bases of the junction left unmatched. Germline CDR1 LGHDT, CDR2 YNNKEL (reference sequence). The CDR3 has 14 residues. The CDR3 is CASRLTSGSETQYF. The DNA for the CDR3 is TGTGCCAGCAGACTAACTAGCGGCTCGGAGACCCAGTACTTC.

The chain combines TRBV7-8 with TRBJ2-7; 10 nucleotides line up with TRBD2. Germline V lookup: CDR1 SGHVS, CDR2 FQNEAQ. J was trimmed by 5 bases and V by 3 bases; bases with no gene match: 7. CDR3 length: 15 residues. The chain's CDR3 is CASSFPSGRENEQYF. DNA of the CDR3: TGTGCCAGCAGCTTTCCTAGCGGGAGAGAGAACGAGCAGTACTTC.

V is TRBV3-1 (or the pseudogene TRBV3-2) and J is TRBJ2-3; TRBD2 matches 11 bases. Trimming removed 6 bases from V and 6 bases from J; junction bases left unmatched: 14. CDR1 is LGHDT, CDR2 YNNKEL, per germline (reference sequence). The CDR3 length is 17 residues. The CDR3 is CASSGLAGEEFMDTQYF. CDR3 DNA: TGTGCCAGCAGTGGACTAGCGGGTGAGGAATTTATGGATACGCAGTATTTT.

V and J are TRBV7-9 and TRBJ2-1, with D maybe TRBD2 (5 bases). The V end lost 5 bases, the J end lost 12 bases, and 23 bases lay between the germline ends. This CDR3 spans 15 amino acids. The germline gives CDR1 SEHNR, CDR2 FQNEAQ (reference sequence). CDR3 amino acids: CASSLGGGLREGQFF. DNA for the CDR3: TGTGCCAGCAGCCTGGGTGGCGGGCTACGGGAAGGGCAGTTCTTC.

The chain uses TRBV3-1 (or the pseudogene TRBV3-2) and TRBJ2-2; 9 nucleotides agree with TRBD1. Losses at the gene ends were 4 bases for V and 7 bases for J; bases not matched to a gene: 4. The CDR3 runs 14 residues. Germline V gene sequence: CDR1 LGHDT, CDR2 YNNKEL (reference sequence). This chain's CDR3 is CASSPRDRVGELFF. CDR3 bases: TGTGCCAGCAGCCCACGGGACAGGGTCGGGGAGCTGTTTTTT.

V usage is TRBV2 and J usage is TRBJ2-3, with D hard to call. The CDR3 is 15 amino acids. Per the germline V gene, CDR1 is SNHLY and CDR2 is FYNNEI. V dropped 1 base and J dropped 4 bases, with 12 bases sitting between them. CDR3 loop: CASSEEDGPPDTQYF. The DNA of the CDR3 is TGTGCCAGCAGTGAAGAAGATGGCCCTCCAGATACGCAGTATTTT.

The chain employs TRBV7-3 and TRBJ2-1; D perhaps matches TRBD2 (7 bases). The CDR3 loop spans 15 amino acids. The germline V and J ends were trimmed by 6 bases and 4 bases, with 16 bases remaining between them. The germline V gene has CDR1 SGHTA and CDR2 FQGTGA. The CDR3 spells CASRKGGGPYNEQFF. The CDR3 DNA reads TGTGCCAGCAGGAAGGGCGGGGGCCCTTACAATGAGCAGTTCTTC.

Here the CDR3 DNA reads TGTGCCACCAGTGACTACAGGGGGCATTACAATGAGCAGTTCTTC. It translates to CATSDYRGHYNEQFF. This chain connects TRBV24-1 to TRBJ2-1; 9 nucleotides match TRBD1. The ends lost 4 bases at V and 4 bases at J; junction bases unmatched: 4. Per the germline V gene, CDR1 is KGHDR and CDR2 is SFDVKD. There are 15 residues in the CDR3.

This clone came up a few times. The chain employs TRBV3-1 (or the pseudogene TRBV3-2) and TRBJ1-4, with no clear D. CDR3 length equals 15 residues. Germline V CDR1 and CDR2: LGHDT, YNNKEL (reference sequence). Deletions cut 0 bases from V and 5 bases from J, with 10 bases between. CDR3 sequence (DNA): TGTGCCAGCAGCCAAGATCTTTCGGGGAATGAAAAACTGTTTTTT. Translation gives CASSQDLSGNEKLFF.

This chain connects TRBV3-1 (or the pseudogene TRBV3-2) to TRBJ1-4; D not resolved. Germline loops: CDR1 LGHDT, CDR2 YNNKEL (reference sequence). The CDR3 covers 20 residues. The V end was cut by 4 bases, the J end by 0 bases, with 24 bases between. CDR3 residues: CASSRISFQVDSATNEKLFF. CDR3 DNA sequence: TGTGCCAGCAGCCGAATCAGCTTCCAGGTTGATTCGGCAACTAATGAAAAACTGTTTTTT.

V and J are TRBV5-4 and TRBJ2-7; 13 nucleotides agree with TRBD2. Germline-derived CDR1 and CDR2 are SGHNT and YYREEE (reference sequence). The CDR3 covers 14 residues. Losses at the gene ends were 4 bases for V and 6 bases for J; bases not matched to a gene: 4. The CDR3 DNA reads TGTGCCAGCAGCCGGGGACTAGCGGGACCCGAGCAGTACGTC. Protein product: CASSRGLAGPEQYV.

In DNA form, the CDR3 reads TGTGCCAGCAGCGACAGGGACAGGGCAGGTGATGAAAAACTGTTTTTT. Amino acids: CASSDRDRAGDEKLFF. This chain joins TRBV6-4 and TRBJ1-4, with 9 positions matching TRBD1. V lost 6 bases, J lost 6 bases, and 11 bases stayed unmatched. CDR1 is MRHNA, CDR2 SNTAGT, per germline. This CDR3 contains 16 residues.

This clone turned up a few times. An end of the junction does not agree with germline; a read error may underlie this. This chain joins TRBV7-7 and TRBJ2-1; the match to TRBD2 covers 10 bases. This CDR3 is 16 amino acids long. CDR1 and CDR2 (germline): SSHAT, FNYEAQ (reference sequence). The chain's CDR3 is CASSLFASGSTNEQFF. Here the CDR3 DNA reads TGTGCTAGCAGCCTCTTCGCTAGCGGGAGCACCAATGAGCAGTTCTTC.

The chain links TRBV21-1 to TRBJ2-1; the DNA was not used to check the table's D call, TRBD2. TRBV21-1 is termed a pseudogene. The CDR3 has 16 residues. DNA of the CDR3: TGTGCCAGCAGCAAAGGGGCGCGGGAGATAATCAATGAGCAGTTCTTC. Translation gives CASSKGAREIINEQFF.

The chain combines TRBV2 with TRBJ2-1, with D maybe TRBD2 (5 bases). Trimming removed 7 bases at V and 6 bases at J, with 19 bases between. CDR1 SNHLY and CDR2 FYNNEI come from the germline V gene. The CDR3 covers 15 residues. The CDR3 DNA sequence: TGTGCCAGCAAGAGGGCGGTAGACGTTCTCAATGAGCAGTTCTTC. Its translation: CASKRAVDVLNEQFF.

This clone turned up a few times. The V gene is TRBV2, the J gene TRBJ1-1, with D unresolved. Germline V lookup: CDR1 SNHLY, CDR2 FYNNEI. The CDR3 runs to 14 residues. V gave up 2 bases and J gave up 4 bases, with 11 bases separating them. CDR3 in amino acids: CASSETGYTTEAFF. CDR3 DNA: TGTGCCAGCAGTGAAACCGGGTATACCACTGAAGCTTTCTTT.

This chain links TRBV29-1 with TRBJ2-2; TRBD2 is a possible D gene (6 bases). V was shortened by 7 bases and J by 4 bases, with 19 bases between the two germline ends. The CDR3 has 15 residues. Germline assignment: CDR1 SQVTM and CDR2 ANQGSEA. The CDR3 loop reads CSATVEGSGTGELFF. CDR3 nucleotides: TGCAGCGCCACGGTGGAGGGATCGGGCACCGGGGAGCTGTTTTTT.

This sequence joins TRBV19 and TRBJ1-2; TRBD1 might be the D (6 bases). Germline V CDR1 and CDR2: LNHDA, SQIVND (reference sequence). Trimming cost V 4 bases and J 8 bases, with 17 bases left between them. This CDR3 is built from 14 residues. DNA of the CDR3: TGTGCCAGTAGTACCGGCCAGGGGTCCCTAGGCTACACCTTC. Translating it yields CASSTGQGSLGYTF.

The rearrangement uses TRBV10-3 and TRBJ2-5, with TRBD1 matching 9 bases. CDR1 and CDR2 (germline): ENHRY, SYGVKD. This CDR3 region has 15 residues. V dropped 2 bases and J dropped 2; count of bases not matched to a gene: 3. The CDR3 DNA is TGTGCCATCAGTGAGGGGGACAGGGCGCAAGAGACCCAGTACTTC. It encodes CAISEGDRAQETQYF.

CDR3 sequence reads: CASSCRLAGGSYNEQFF. Here the CDR3 DNA reads TGTGCCAGCAGCTGTCGACTAGCGGGAGGCTCCTACAATGAGCAGTTCTTC. The V and J genes are TRBV11-3 and TRBJ2-1, with 13 bases lining up with TRBD2. Unmatched junction bases numbered 3, after V lost 4 bases and J lost 0 bases. The CDR3 is made up of 17 amino acids. Germline values: CDR1 SGHNT, CDR2 YENEEA. Looking up the rest from reference TRBV11-3 and TRBJ2-1 gives the full variable domain: EAGVVQSPRYKIIEKKQPVAFWCNPISGHNTLYWYLQNLGQGPELLIRYENEEAVDDSQLPKDRFSAERLKGVDSTLKIQPAELGDSAVYLCASSCRLAGGSYNEQFFGPGTRLTVL.

The V call is TRBV7-4, the J call TRBJ2-1; a weak D match, TRBD2 (6 bases). The CDR3 extends over 16 amino acids. V was shortened by 4 bases and J by 2 bases, with 15 bases between the two germline ends. Germline lookup yields CDR1 SGHVT and CDR2 SQSDAQ. This CDR3 is CASSSTGGPTYNEQFF. The CDR3 DNA is TGTGCCAGCAGCTCTACCGGGGGACCCACCTACAATGAGCAGTTCTTC.

The chain links TRBV19 to TRBJ2-1; 9 positions agree with TRBD1. V shed 3 bases and J 5 bases; nucleotides not matched to a gene: 14. Germline loops: CDR1 LNHDA, CDR2 SQIVND (reference sequence). This CDR3 has 18 amino acids. In DNA form, the CDR3 reads TGTGCCAGTAGTATGGGACAGGGTCTTACAATCTATAACAATGAGCAGTTCTTC. It specifies CASSMGQGLTIYNNEQFF.

The chain joins TRBV6-5 to TRBJ2-7, with 10 bases fitting TRBD1. The CDR3 is 14 amino acids. Per germline, CDR1 MNHEY and CDR2 SVGAGI. The CDR3 here is CASNYGQGGYEQYV. The CDR3 region has the DNA TGTGCCAGCAATTACGGACAGGGGGGATACGAGCAGTACGTC.

This clone appeared a few times. The CDR3 bases are TGTGCCAGCAGTCCCCAGGGGTCGGCCTATAATTCACCCCTCCACTTT. Amino acid sequence: CASSPQGSAYNSPLHF. This rearrangement joins TRBV28 to TRBJ1-6, with D perhaps matching TRBD1 (6 bases). The CDR3 contains 16 residues. The V and J ends lost 5 bases and 2 bases respectively, with 13 bases between them. Germline CDR1 is MDHEN and CDR2 is SYDVKM.

The V gene is TRBV3-1 (or the pseudogene TRBV3-2), the J gene TRBJ1-5; D perhaps matches TRBD1 (5 bases). Germline V lookup: CDR1 LGHDT, CDR2 YNNKEL (reference sequence). Trimming removed 5 bases at V and 5 bases at J, with 13 bases between. The CDR3 contains 14 residues. The DNA of the CDR3 is TGTGCCAGCAGCTCTACAGGTGGAGATCAGCCCCAGCATTTT. Its translation is CASSSTGGDQPQHF.

This rearrangement joins TRBV4-2 to TRBJ2-1; D is undetermined. Germline lookup yields CDR1 LGHNA and CDR2 YNFKEQ. V lost 4 bases and J lost 6, with 13 bases in between. The CDR3 has 14 amino acids. DNA for the CDR3: TGTGCCAGCAGCCCACCCGCGGCTGGCAATGAGCAGTTCTTC. Protein: CASSPPAAGNEQFF.

This chain joins TRBV28 and TRBJ2-3, with D unresolved. CDR3 length: 16 residues. The V end was cut by 7 bases, the J end by 2 bases, with 19 bases between. Germline assignment: CDR1 MDHEN and CDR2 SYDVKM. The CDR3 here is CASTGDSLRVTDTQYF. The CDR3 nucleotides are TGTGCCAGCACCGGAGACTCCCTCAGAGTCACAGATACGCAGTATTTT.

The chain carries TRBV14 and TRBJ2-3; 7 nucleotides agree with TRBD2. The CDR3 has 17 amino acids. Trimming at V came to 1 base and at J to 2 bases, leaving 9 bases not matched to a gene. CDR1 and CDR2 (germline): SGHDN, FVKESK. The CDR3 region has the DNA TGTGCCAGCAGCCAAGGGGGCGGAGCGGGGTTCACAGATACGCAGTATTTT. The encoded protein is CASSQGGGAGFTDTQYF.

This chain joins TRBV7-3 and TRBJ2-5; D is uncertain. The CDR3 sequence is 14 residues long. CDR1 is SGHTA, CDR2 FQGTGA, per germline. V dropped 1 base and J dropped 2 bases, with 8 bases sitting between them. The CDR3 nucleotides are TGTGCCAGCAGCTTAATGGGCAGTCAAGAGACCCAGTACTTC. Residues: CASSLMGSQETQYF.

The gene calls are TRBV2 and TRBJ2-7, with a tentative D call TRBD1 (6 bases). Germline V gives CDR1 SNHLY, CDR2 FYNNEI. V gave up 6 bases and J gave up 1 base, with 13 bases separating them. The CDR3 covers 14 residues. The CDR3 bases are TGTGCCAGCAGACCTACAGGGTCTTCCTACGAGCAGTACTTC. Translating it yields CASRPTGSSYEQYF.